This paragraph reports one T cell receptor beta chain. The sample originates from a study of T-cell memory formation after mild COVID-19. TCRdb analysed the 5' RACE reads with MiXCR anew, one entry per CDR3 protein. The sample consists of roughly 350,000 distinct CDR3 sequences, roughly 13% of them appearing once. Trimming removed 6 bases from V and 8 bases from J, with 13 bases in between. Per germline, CDR1 MNHEY and CDR2 SVGEGT. This CDR3 contains 12 residues. Sequences were obtained from PBMCs or a T cell subset sorted from them (not recorded which). V usage is TRBV6-2 or TRBV6-3 and J usage is TRBJ1-1; D uncertain. This clonotype was obtained from a man between 18 and 35 years old who had mild COVID-19 (a few samples of this study predate the infection). Cell type and time point are not known. CDR3 DNA sequence: TGTGCCAGCAGGTCCGGGTCCGGGGAAGCTTTCTTT. Its protein product is CASRSGSGEAFF.